The T cell receptor (beta chain) described here comes from a study of T-cell reconstitution after alpha-beta-depleted transplantation in children. Study outcomes and limitations: Reported findings indicate that, about two months after transplant, alpha-beta T cells came from several hundred expanded clones, which were derived from non-depleted graft cells. After transplant, high TCRbeta diversity at day 60 in some patients arose from surviving recipient T cells and thymic progenitors. Diversity and T-cell counts at one year after transplant derived mostly from new T cells.

This sample's TCRbeta library carried unique molecular identifier barcodes. TCRdb fed the PCR reads into MiXCR, producing one record per CDR3 protein. The sample shows about 600,000 distinct CDR3 sequences, roughly 13% of them seen only once. For this clonotype: Its antigen is not known.

Germline lookup yields CDR1 SGHDN and CDR2 FVKESK. With 4 bases clipped from V and 7 bases from J, the junction kept 8 bases outside the gene matches. The CDR3 is 15 residues long. J is TRBJ2-1 and V is TRBV14; 9 positions match TRBD1. This receptor was identified in a male patient between 5 and 17 years old who had a stem cell transplant for acute myeloid leukemia, so the T cells may come from the graft donor. Sequences were derived from PBMCs, mostly from graft donor cells, sampled 360 days after TCRalphabeta/CD19-depleted stem cell transplant. This chain's CDR3 is CASSPRDRVTNEQFF. CDR3 nucleotide sequence: TGTGCCAGCAGCCCGAGGGACAGGGTCACTAATGAGCAGTTCTTC.